This TCR beta chain was identified during a study of T cells in Graves' hyperthyroidism and ophthalmopathy. Study results and limitations: A 13 V-J signature model discriminated ophthalmopathy versus stable hyperthyroidism.

This CDR3 has 13 amino acids. Germline V gene data show CDR1 as MNHNS and CDR2 as SASEGT. J gave up 5 bases and V 6 bases, and 3 bases lay outside the gene matches. The definition of stable Graves' hyperthyroidism was no ophthalmopathy progression within 18 months. The study enrolled patients aged 18 to 65 with newly diagnosed hyperthyroidism of under 2 months' duration. Diagnosis rested on symptoms, serum thyroxine and TRAb, thyroid ultrasound, and orbital computed tomography. Regions amplified from RNA transcripts were the TCR beta CDR3 regions. The primer set for the first-round RT-PCR of the TCR CDR3 was HTBI. TCRdb reprocessed the multiplex PCR reads with MiXCR, giving one entry per CDR3 protein. The repertoire holds about 420,000 distinct CDR3 sequences, approximately 15% seen once, with 5.3% in the top ten. Many counts were recorded for this clonotype. Its antigen is currently unknown.

This chain links TRBV6-1 with TRBJ2-1; TRBD1 matches at 8 bases. This receptor was obtained from a woman between 18 and 29 years old with Graves' hyperthyroidism. Sample: blood. In DNA, the CDR3 is TGTGCCAGCAGGACAGGGGTGAACAATGAGCAGTTCTTC. This gives the protein CASRTGVNNEQFF.